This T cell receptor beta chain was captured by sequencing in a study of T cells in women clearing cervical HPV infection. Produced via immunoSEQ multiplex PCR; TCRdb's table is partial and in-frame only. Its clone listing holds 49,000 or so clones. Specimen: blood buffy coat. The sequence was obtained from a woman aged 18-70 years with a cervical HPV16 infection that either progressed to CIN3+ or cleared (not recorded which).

CDR3 bases read: TGTGCCAGTAGTACCCTAGTCACCGGGGAG. Its translation is CASSTLVTGE. The CDR3, in full, reads CASSTLVTGELFF. This rearrangement joins TRBV19 to TRBJ2-2, with D unclear. From the germline J gene comes the end of the CDR3, since the read stops 3 residues before it. Deletions cut 4 bases from V and 4 bases from J, with 7 bases between. This CDR3 is built from 13 residues. Germline loops: CDR1 LNHDA, CDR2 SQIVND (reference sequence).